The 19 T cell receptor beta chains below all came from one sample that was sequenced in a study of blood T cell repertoires in COVID-19. Profiled with immunoSEQ multiplex PCR; TCRdb holds only in-frame clones, not every one. This sample carries over 200,000 clones, roughly 89% of them seen once, and the ten largest clones take 10% to 13%. The sequencing input was PBMCs or T cells enriched from blood (not recorded which). The receptors stem from a young man with acute COVID-19.

The chain combines TRBV7-9 with TRBJ1-1, with a possible D match to TRBD1 (6 bases). There are 14 residues in the CDR3. Germline CDR1 SEHNR, CDR2 FQNEAQ (reference sequence). The ends were cut back, 3 bases at V and 2 bases at J, with 10 bases in the middle. In DNA form, the CDR3 reads TGTGCCAGCAGCTTCAGGGGATCAAACACTGAAGCTTTCTTT. Amino acid sequence: CASSFRGSNTEAFF.

The chain has TRBV27 and TRBJ1-2; 7 bases map to TRBD1. The CDR3 covers 14 residues. Germline V CDR1 and CDR2: MNHEY, SMNVEV (reference sequence). The junction had 7 bases not matched to a gene; V was cut back by 2 bases and J by 7 bases. CDR3 amino acids: CASSLGAGGFGYTF. CDR3 DNA: TGTGCCAGCAGTTTAGGGGCAGGGGGATTTGGCTACACCTTC.

In regard to this clone: The junction and the germline gene differ at one end; a read error may be behind it. This chain uses TRBV2 with TRBJ2-4; D uncertain. Germline assignment: CDR1 SNHLY and CDR2 FYNNEI. The CDR3 extends over 11 amino acids. The CDR3 nucleotides read TGTGCCAGCAGTGAATTGTCCAGACTGGACTTC. Translated, it gives CASSELSRLDF.

This clone was counted once. V usage is TRBV19 and J usage is TRBJ2-4; weak D call: TRBD1 (6 bases). The CDR3 covers 13 residues. Trimming removed 10 bases at V and 6 bases at J, with 16 bases between. From germline, CDR1 is LNHDA and CDR2 SQIVND (reference sequence). For the CDR3, the DNA is TGTGCCACCGGGGTGGGGGCTGGAAACATTCAGTACTTC. Protein sequence: CATGVGAGNIQYF.

This clone has only a few counts. The chain recombines TRBV28 with TRBJ1-2; 7 nucleotides match TRBD1. The V gene's germline CDR1 is MDHEN and CDR2 SYDVKM. This CDR3 has 18 amino acids. Unmatched junction bases numbered 14, after V lost 4 bases and J lost 0 bases. The chain's CDR3 is CASSSQLSDRLPNYGYTF. The CDR3 DNA follows: TGTGCCAGCAGTTCCCAATTGTCGGACAGGCTGCCTAACTATGGCTACACCTTC.

This chain connects TRBV5-5 to TRBJ2-7; unclear D gene. Germline V gene lookup returns CDR1 SGHKS and CDR2 YYEKEE (reference sequence). The CDR3 is 13 residues long. V was pared by 0 bases and J by 0 bases, with 4 bases between. CDR3 region: CASSLDISYEQYF. CDR3 DNA: TGTGCCAGCAGCTTGGACATCTCCTACGAGCAGTACTTC.

This rearrangement joins TRBV9 to TRBJ2-5; 8 bases are a match to TRBD2. Trimming removed 4 bases from V and 2 bases from J; junction bases left unmatched: 7. Germline CDR1 reads SGDLS; CDR2 reads YYNGEE. CDR3 length: 15 residues. DNA for the CDR3: TGTGCCAGCAGCCCGGGGGGGGGACCACAAGAGACCCAGTACTTC. This codes for CASSPGGGPQETQYF.

This chain links TRBV14 with TRBJ2-1; 7 positions match TRBD2. The V gene end was trimmed by 0 bases and the J gene end by 0 bases; junction bases not matched to a gene: 5. Germline V gene lookup returns CDR1 SGHDN and CDR2 FVKESK. The CDR3 is 17 amino acids. The CDR3 reads CASSQDWRESSYNEQFF. In DNA, the CDR3 is TGTGCCAGCAGCCAAGATTGGCGGGAGAGCTCCTACAATGAGCAGTTCTTC.

The table lists this clone with a few counts. The chain uses TRBV19 and TRBJ2-7; D is perhaps TRBD2 (5 bases). CDR1 is LNHDA, CDR2 SQIVND, per germline (reference sequence). Trimming took 8 bases from V and 0 from J, leaving 14 bases between them. The CDR3 is 14 amino acids. As DNA, the CDR3 is TGTGCCAGTCAAGAGCGGCCTAGCTCCTACGAGCAGTACTTC. Protein sequence: CASQERPSSYEQYF.

This chain uses TRBV27 with TRBJ2-1, with D possibly TRBD1 on 5 matching bases. Germline V lookup: CDR1 MNHEY, CDR2 SMNVEV (reference sequence). Trimming took 5 bases from V and 4 from J, leaving 15 bases between them. The CDR3 consists of 15 residues. The CDR3 coding sequence is TGTGCCAGCAGTAGAGCTAGTCCAGGGTACAATGAGCAGTTCTTC. It encodes CASSRASPGYNEQFF.

The chain joins TRBV24-1 to TRBJ2-3; 12 bases align to TRBD2. Germline V gives CDR1 KGHDR, CDR2 SFDVKD. This CDR3 comprises 17 residues. Unmatched junction bases numbered 5, after V lost 5 bases and J lost 0 bases. As DNA, the CDR3 is TGTGCCACCAGTGCCCAAGGGACTAGCGGGAGCACAGATACGCAGTATTTT. It specifies CATSAQGTSGSTDTQYF.

This chain uses TRBV3-1 (or the pseudogene TRBV3-2) with TRBJ2-4; D perhaps matches TRBD2 (5 bases). Germline CDR1 is LGHDT and CDR2 is YNNKEL (reference sequence). Trimming left V 1 base short and J 8 bases short, with 18 bases between. The length of the CDR3 is 16 residues. CDR3 bases: TGTGCCAGCAGCCAAGCCGGAGACTACGACCGGGACATTCAGTACTTC. Amino acids: CASSQAGDYDRDIQYF.

The rearrangement joins TRBV27 to TRBJ2-7; D uncertain. Deletions cut 5 bases from V and 0 bases from J, with 14 bases between. Per the germline V gene, CDR1 is MNHEY and CDR2 is SMNVEV (reference sequence). This CDR3 has 15 residues. The CDR3 bases are TGTGCCAGCAGTCCGGCGGCCGCCAGCTCCTACGAGCAGTACTTC. It codes for CASSPAAASSYEQYF.

This sequence joins TRBV19 and TRBJ2-7, with 16 bases that match TRBD2. CDR1 and CDR2 (germline): LNHDA, SQIVND (reference sequence). There are 16 residues in the CDR3. V dropped 10 bases and J dropped 5; count of bases not matched to a gene: 11. The CDR3 DNA follows: TGTGCCATCCTACCCGGGACTAGCGGGAGGGTCCACGAGCAGTACTTC. It codes for CAILPGTSGRVHEQYF.

This clone appeared a single time. V is TRBV4-3 and J is TRBJ1-5; perhaps TRBD1 as D (6 bases). The V gene's germline CDR1 is LGHNA and CDR2 YSLEER. V lost 0 bases and J 2 bases, leaving 11 bases between the germline ends. This CDR3 is 16 amino acids long. DNA of the CDR3: TGCGCCAGCAGCCAAGATCGCCAGGGGCGCAATCAGCCCCAGCATTTT. Residues: CASSQDRQGRNQPQHF.

The CDR3 DNA is TGTGCCACCAGCCGGGGGTACGGGGAGCTGTTTTTT. This codes for CATSRGYGELFF. The chain carries TRBV24-1 and TRBJ2-2, with a possible D match to TRBD2 (6 bases). There are 12 residues in the CDR3. Trimming cost V 7 bases and J 7 bases, with 9 bases left between them. Germline V CDR1 and CDR2: KGHDR, SFDVKD.

The rearrangement joins TRBV3-1 (or the pseudogene TRBV3-2) to TRBJ2-2; D is undetermined. The CDR3 extends over 12 amino acids. CDR1 LGHDT and CDR2 YNNKEL come from the germline V gene (reference sequence). V lost 1 base, J lost 7 bases, and 4 bases lay in between. The CDR3 region has the DNA TGTGCCAGCAGCCAAGTTAACGGGGAGCTGTTTTTT. Protein sequence: CASSQVNGELFF.

This clone was counted once. The chain combines TRBV27 with TRBJ2-1, with 8 bases identical to TRBD2. The CDR3 runs to 12 residues. The germline V gene has CDR1 MNHEY and CDR2 SMNVEV (reference sequence). Unmatched junction bases numbered 4, after V lost 11 bases and J lost 4 bases. The CDR3, as DNA: TGTGCCTCCCGGGAGGGGTACAATGAGCAGTTCTTC. Protein sequence: CASREGYNEQFF.

The chain recombines TRBV28 with TRBJ2-3; tentative D call: TRBD2 (6 bases). Germline assignment: CDR1 MDHEN and CDR2 SYDVKM. V was shortened by 5 bases and J by 4 bases, with 22 bases between the two germline ends. The length of the CDR3 is 17 residues. The CDR3 is CASSPRVGKRAPDTQYF. In DNA, the CDR3 is TGTGCCAGCAGTCCACGCGTGGGCAAGCGGGCCCCAGATACGCAGTATTTT.